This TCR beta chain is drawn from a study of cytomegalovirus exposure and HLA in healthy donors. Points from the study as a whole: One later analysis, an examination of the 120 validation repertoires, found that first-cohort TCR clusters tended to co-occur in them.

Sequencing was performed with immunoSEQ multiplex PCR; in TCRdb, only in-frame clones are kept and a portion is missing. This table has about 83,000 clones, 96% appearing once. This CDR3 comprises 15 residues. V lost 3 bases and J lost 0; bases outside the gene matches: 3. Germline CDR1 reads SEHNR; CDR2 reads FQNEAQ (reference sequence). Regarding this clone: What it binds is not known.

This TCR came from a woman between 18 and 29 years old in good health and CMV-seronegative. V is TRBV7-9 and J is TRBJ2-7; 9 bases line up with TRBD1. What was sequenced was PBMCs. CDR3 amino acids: CASSLRQGVSYEQYF. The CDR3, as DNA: TGTGCCAGCAGCTTGCGACAGGGGGTCTCCTACGAGCAGTACTTC.